This T cell receptor (beta chain) emerged from a study of early T cells in non-severe SARS-CoV-2 infection. This clonotype has a count of ten or more. Molecules of cDNA were individually given unique molecular identifiers that were attached to them. TCRdb re-derived calls from the 5' RACE reads in MiXCR, one entry per CDR3 protein. This sample carries tens of thousands of distinct CDR3 sequences, roughly 7.1% of them seen once, and the ten largest clones take 4.7%. Sequencing input: whole blood. The source of this sequence is an adult who was a healthcare worker with PCR-confirmed SARS-CoV-2 infection or an uninfected control (not recorded which).

As DNA, the CDR3 is TGTGCCAGCAGCTATGGGGGGACAGATACGCAGTATTTT. It encodes CASSYGGTDTQYF. V usage is TRBV5-8 and J usage is TRBJ2-3; possible D gene TRBD2, 6 bases. Trimming pared 3 bases from V and 3 bases from J, leaving 8 bases between. In germline, CDR1 is SGHTS, CDR2 YDEGEE. This CDR3 is built from 13 residues. Full variable domain (missing parts from reference TRBV5-8 and TRBJ2-3): EAGVTQSPTHLIKTRGQQATLRCSPISGHTSVYWYQQALGLGLQFLLWYDEGEERNRGNFPPRFSGRQFPNYSSELNVNALELEDSALYLCASSYGGTDTQYFGPGTRLTVL.